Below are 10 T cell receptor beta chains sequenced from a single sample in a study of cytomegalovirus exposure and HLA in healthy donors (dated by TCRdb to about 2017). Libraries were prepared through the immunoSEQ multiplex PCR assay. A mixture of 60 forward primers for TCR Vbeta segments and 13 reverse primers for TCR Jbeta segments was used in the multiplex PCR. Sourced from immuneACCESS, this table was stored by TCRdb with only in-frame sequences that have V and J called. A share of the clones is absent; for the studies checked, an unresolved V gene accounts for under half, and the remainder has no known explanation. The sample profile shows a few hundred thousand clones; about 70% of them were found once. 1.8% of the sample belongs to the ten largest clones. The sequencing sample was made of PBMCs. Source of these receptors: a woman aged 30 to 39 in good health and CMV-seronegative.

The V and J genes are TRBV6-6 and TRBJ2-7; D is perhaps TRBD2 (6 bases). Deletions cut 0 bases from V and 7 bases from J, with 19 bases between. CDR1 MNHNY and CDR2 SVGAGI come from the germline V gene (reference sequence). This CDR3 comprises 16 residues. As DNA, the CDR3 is TGTGCCAGCAGTTACTCGCGGGATCTAGTATTCGGGGAGCAGTACTTC. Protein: CASSYSRDLVFGEQYF.

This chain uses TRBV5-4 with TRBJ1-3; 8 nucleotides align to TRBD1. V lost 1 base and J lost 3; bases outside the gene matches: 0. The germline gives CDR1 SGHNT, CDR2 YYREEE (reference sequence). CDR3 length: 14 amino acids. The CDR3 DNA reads TGTGCCAGCAGCTTGACAGGGGGTGGAAACACCATATATTTT. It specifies CASSLTGGGNTIYF.

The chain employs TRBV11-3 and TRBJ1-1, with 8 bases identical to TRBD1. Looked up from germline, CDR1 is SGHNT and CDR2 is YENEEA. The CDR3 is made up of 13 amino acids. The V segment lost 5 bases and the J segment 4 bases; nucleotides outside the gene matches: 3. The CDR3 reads CASSRTGGTEAFF. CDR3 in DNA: TGTGCCAGCAGCCGTACAGGGGGCACTGAAGCTTTCTTT.

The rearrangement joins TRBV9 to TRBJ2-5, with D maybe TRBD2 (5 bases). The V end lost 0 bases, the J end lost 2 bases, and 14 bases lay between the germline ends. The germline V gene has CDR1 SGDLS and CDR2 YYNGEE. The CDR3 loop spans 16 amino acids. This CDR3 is CASSVAISAVQETQYF. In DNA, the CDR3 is TGTGCCAGCAGCGTAGCGATTAGCGCTGTACAAGAGACCCAGTACTTC.

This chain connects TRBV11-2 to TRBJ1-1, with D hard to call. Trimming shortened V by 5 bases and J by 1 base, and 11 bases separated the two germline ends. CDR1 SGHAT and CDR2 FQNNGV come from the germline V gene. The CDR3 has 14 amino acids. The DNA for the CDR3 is TGTGCCAGCAGCCCTGGAGGGCGGAACACTGAAGCTTTCTTT. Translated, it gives CASSPGGRNTEAFF.

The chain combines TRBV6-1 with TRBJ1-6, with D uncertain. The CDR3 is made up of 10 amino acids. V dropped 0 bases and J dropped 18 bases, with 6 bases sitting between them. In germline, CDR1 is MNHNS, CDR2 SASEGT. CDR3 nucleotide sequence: TGTGCCAGCAGTGAAGCGGAGCCCCACTTT. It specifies CASSEAEPHF.

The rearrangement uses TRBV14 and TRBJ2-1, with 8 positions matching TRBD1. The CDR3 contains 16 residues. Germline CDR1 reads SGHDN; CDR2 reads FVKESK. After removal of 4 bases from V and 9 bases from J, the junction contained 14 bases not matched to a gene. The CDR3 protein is CASSPLGGQGGSEQFF. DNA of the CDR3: TGTGCCAGCAGCCCCTTGGGCGGACAGGGAGGTAGTGAGCAGTTCTTC.

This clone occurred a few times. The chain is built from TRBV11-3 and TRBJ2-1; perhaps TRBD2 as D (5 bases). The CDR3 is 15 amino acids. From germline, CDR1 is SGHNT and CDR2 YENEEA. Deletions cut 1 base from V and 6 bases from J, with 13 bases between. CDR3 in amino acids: CASSLVGVGGNEQFF. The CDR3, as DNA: TGTGCCAGCAGCTTAGTCGGGGTGGGCGGCAATGAGCAGTTCTTC.

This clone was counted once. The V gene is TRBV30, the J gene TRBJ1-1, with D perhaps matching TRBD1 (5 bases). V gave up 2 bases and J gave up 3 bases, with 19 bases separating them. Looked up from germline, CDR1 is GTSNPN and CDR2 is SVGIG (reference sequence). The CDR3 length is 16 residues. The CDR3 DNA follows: TGTGCCTGGAGTACTCCAGGGCCCGGTCAGGACACTGAAGCTTTCTTT. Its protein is CAWSTPGPGQDTEAFF.

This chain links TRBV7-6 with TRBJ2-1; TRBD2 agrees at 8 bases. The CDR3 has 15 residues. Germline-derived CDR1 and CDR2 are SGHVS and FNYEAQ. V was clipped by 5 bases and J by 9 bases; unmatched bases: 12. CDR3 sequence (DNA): TGTGCCAGCAGCCCTAAAACGATAGCGGGAATTGAGCAGTTCTTC. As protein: CASSPKTIAGIEQFF.